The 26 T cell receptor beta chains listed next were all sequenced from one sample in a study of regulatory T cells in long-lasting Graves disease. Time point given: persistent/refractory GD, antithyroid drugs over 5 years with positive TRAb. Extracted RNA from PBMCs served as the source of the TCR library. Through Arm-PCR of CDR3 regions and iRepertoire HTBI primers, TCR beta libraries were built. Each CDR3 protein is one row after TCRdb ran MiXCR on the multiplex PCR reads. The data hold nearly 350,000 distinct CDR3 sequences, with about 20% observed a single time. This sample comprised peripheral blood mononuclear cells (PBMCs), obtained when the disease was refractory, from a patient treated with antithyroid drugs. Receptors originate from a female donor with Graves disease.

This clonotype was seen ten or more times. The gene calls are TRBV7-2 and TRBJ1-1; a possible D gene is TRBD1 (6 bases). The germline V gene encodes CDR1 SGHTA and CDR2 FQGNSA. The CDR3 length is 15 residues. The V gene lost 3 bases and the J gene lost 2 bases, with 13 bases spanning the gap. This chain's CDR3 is CASSFGDNTNTEAFF. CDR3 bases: TGTGCCAGCAGCTTTGGGGACAATACTAACACTGAAGCTTTCTTT.

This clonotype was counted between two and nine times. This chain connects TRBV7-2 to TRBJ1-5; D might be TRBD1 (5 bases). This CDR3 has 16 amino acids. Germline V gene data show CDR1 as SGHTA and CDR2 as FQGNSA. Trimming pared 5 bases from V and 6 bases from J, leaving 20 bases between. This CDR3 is CASSPRGLRGAQPQHF. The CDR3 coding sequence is TGTGCCAGCAGCCCAAGGGGCTTGCGGGGCGCTCAGCCCCAGCATTTT.

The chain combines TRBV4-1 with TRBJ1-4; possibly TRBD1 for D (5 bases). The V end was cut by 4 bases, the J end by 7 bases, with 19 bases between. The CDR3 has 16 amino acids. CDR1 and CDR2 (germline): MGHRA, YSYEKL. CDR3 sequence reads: CASSPHPQGIREKLFF. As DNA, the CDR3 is TGCGCCAGCAGCCCGCACCCCCAGGGTATACGTGAAAAACTGTTTTTT.

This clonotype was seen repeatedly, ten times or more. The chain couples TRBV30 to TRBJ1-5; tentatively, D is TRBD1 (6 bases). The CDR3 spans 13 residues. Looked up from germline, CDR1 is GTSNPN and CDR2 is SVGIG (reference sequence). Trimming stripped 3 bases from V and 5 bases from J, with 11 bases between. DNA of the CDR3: TGTGCCTGGAGGGAGGACAGTCATCAGCCCCAGCATTTT. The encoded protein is CAWREDSHQPQHF.

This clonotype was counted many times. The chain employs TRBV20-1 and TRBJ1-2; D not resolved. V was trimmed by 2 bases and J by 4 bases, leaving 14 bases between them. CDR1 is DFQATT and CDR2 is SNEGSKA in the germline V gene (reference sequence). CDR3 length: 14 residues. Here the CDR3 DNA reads TGCAGTGCTAGACAAAATGACGGCACCTATGGCTACACCTTC. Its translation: CSARQNDGTYGYTF.

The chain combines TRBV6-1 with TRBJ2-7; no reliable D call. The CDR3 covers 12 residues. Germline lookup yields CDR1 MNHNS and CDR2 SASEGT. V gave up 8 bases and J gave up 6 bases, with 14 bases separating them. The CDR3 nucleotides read TGTGCCAGCGGCCTATTCGGTTCCGAGCAGTACTTC. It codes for CASGLFGSEQYF.

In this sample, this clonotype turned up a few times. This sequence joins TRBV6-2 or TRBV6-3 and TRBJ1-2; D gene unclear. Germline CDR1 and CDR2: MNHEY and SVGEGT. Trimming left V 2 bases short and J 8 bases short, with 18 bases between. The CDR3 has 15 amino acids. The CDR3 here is CASSYPVTIRTGYTF. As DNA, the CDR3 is TGTGCCAGCAGTTACCCGGTGACGATTCGTACGGGCTACACCTTC.

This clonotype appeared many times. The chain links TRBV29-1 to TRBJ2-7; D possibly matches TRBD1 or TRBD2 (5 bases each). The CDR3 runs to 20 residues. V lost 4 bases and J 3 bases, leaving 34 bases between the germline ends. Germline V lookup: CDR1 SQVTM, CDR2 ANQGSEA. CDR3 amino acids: CSVGRFLRGARGEQGYEQYF. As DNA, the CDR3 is TGCAGCGTTGGTCGGTTCCTGCGTGGGGCACGAGGGGAACAAGGCTACGAGCAGTACTTC.

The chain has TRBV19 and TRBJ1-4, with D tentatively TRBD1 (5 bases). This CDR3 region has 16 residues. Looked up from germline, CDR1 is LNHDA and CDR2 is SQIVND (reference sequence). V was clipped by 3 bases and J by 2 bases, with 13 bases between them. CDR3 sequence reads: CASSILQGGTNEKLFF. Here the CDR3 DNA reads TGTGCCAGTAGTATCCTCCAGGGTGGGACTAATGAAAAACTGTTTTTT.

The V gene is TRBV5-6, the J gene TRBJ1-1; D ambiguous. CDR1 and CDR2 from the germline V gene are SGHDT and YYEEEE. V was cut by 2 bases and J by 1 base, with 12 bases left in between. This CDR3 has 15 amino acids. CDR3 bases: TGTGCCAGCAGCTTTCAGTCTCTGGAGAACACTGAAGCTTTCTTT. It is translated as CASSFQSLENTEAFF.

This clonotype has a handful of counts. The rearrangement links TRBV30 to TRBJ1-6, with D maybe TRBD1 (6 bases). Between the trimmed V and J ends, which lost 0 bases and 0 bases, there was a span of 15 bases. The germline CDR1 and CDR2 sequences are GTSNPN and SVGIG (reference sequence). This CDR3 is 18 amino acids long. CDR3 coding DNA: TGTGCCTGGAGTGTACTTGGGGGGCGTCGCTCCTATAATTCACCCCTCCACTTT. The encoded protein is CAWSVLGGRRSYNSPLHF.

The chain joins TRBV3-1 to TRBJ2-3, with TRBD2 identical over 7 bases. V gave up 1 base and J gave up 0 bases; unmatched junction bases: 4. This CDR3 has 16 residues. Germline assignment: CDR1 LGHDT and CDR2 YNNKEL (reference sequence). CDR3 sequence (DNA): TGTGCCAGCAGCCAAGGTTTTAGCGGGAGCACAGATACGCAGTATTTT. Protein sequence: CASSQGFSGSTDTQYF.

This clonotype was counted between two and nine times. The chain's CDR3 is CASSYPPGFPSSYNEQYF. CDR3 DNA: TGTGCCAGCAGTTACCCTCCGGGCTTCCCTAGCTCCTACAATGAGCAGTACTTC. The chain combines TRBV6-5 with TRBJ2-7; TRBD2 is a possible D gene (5 bases). This CDR3 region has 18 residues. V lost 2 bases to trimming and J lost 7 bases, with 27 bases between them. Germline V gene sequence: CDR1 MNHEY, CDR2 SVGAGI.

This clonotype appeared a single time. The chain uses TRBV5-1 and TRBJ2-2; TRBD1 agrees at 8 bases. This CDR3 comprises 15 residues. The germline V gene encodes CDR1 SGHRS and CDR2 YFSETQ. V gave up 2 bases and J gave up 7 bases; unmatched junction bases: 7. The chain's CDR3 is CASSFRTGSVGELFF. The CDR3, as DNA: TGCGCCAGCAGCTTCCGGACAGGGAGCGTCGGGGAGCTGTTTTTT.

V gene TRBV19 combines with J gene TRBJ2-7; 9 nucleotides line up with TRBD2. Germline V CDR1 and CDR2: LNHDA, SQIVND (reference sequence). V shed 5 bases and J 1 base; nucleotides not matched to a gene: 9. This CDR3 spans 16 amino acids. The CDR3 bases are TGTGCCAGTAGTGCCCTAGCGGGAACGAGTTCCTACGAGCAGTACTTC. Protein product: CASSALAGTSSYEQYF.

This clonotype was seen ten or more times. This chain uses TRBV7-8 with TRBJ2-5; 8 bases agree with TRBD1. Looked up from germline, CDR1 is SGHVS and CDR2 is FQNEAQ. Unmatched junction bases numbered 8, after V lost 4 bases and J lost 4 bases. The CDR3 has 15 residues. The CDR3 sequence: CASSSTGEWVETQYF. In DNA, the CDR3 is TGTGCCAGCAGCTCGACAGGGGAGTGGGTAGAGACCCAGTACTTC.

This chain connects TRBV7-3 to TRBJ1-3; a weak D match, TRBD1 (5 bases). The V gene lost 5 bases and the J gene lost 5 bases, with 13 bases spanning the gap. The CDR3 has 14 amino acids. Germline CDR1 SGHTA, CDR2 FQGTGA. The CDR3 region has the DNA TGTGCCAGCAGCCTCGACAGAGGGAGAAACACCATATATTTT. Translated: CASSLDRGRNTIYF.

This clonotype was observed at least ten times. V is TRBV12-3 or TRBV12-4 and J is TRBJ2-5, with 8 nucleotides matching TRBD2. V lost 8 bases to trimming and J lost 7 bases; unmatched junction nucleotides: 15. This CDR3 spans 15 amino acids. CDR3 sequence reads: CASARGGSGVWTQYF. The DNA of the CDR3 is TGTGCCAGCGCTCGGGGGGGTAGCGGGGTGTGGACCCAGTACTTC.

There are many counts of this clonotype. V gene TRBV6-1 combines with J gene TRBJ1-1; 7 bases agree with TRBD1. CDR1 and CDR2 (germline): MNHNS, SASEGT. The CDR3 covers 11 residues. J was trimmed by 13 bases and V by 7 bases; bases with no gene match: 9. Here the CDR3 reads CASKGEDRHFF. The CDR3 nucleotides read TGTGCCAGCAAGGGAGAGGACAGGCATTTCTTT.

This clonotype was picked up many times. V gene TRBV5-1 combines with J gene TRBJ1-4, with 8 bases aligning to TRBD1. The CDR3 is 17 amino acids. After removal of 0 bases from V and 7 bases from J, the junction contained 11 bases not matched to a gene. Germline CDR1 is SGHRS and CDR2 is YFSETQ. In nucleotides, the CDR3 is TGCGCCAGCAGCTTGGGAGGACAGGGTCTCGTGGCTGAAAAACTGTTTTTT. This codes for CASSLGGQGLVAEKLFF.

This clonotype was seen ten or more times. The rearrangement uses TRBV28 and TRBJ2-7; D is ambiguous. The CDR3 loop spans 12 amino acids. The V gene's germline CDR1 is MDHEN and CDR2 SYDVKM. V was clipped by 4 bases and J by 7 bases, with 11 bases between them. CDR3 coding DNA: TGTGCCAGCAGTTCCGGCCCCACTGAGCAGTACTTC. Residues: CASSSGPTEQYF.

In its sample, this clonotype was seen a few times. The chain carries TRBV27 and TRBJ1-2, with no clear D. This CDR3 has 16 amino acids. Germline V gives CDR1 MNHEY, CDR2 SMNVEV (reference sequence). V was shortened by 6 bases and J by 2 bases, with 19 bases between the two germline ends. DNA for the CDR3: TGTGCCAGCAGCGGGATGTACCAGACCGTAAACTATGGCTACACCTTC. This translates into CASSGMYQTVNYGYTF.

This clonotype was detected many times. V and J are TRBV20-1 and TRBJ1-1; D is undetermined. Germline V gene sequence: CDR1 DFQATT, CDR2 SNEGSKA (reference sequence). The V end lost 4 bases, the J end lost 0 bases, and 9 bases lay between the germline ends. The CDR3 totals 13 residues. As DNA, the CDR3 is TGCAGTGCTAAGGGCGACTTGAACACTGAAGCTTTCTTT. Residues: CSAKGDLNTEAFF.

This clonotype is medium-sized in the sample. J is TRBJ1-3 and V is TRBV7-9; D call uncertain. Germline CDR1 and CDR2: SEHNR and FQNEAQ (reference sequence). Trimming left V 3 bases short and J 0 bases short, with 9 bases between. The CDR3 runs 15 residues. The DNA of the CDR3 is TGTGCCAGCAGCTTGGACGGATACTCTGGAAACACCATATATTTT. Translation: CASSLDGYSGNTIYF.

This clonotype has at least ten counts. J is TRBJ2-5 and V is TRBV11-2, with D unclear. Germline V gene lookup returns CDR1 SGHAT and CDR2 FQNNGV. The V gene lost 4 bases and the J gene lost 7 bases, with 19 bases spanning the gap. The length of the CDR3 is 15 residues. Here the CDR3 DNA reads TGTGCCAGCAGCTCGTTACAGAGTCTATACGGGACCCAGTACTTC. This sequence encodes CASSSLQSLYGTQYF.

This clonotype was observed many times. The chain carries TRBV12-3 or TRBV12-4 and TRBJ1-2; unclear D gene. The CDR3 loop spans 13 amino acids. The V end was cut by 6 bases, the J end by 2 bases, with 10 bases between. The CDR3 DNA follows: TGTGCCAGCAGGCCGACTGCGAACTATGGCTACACCTTC. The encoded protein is CASRPTANYGYTF.